The present T cell receptor (beta chain) was sequenced within a study of response to subunit inactivated influenza vaccine. Regarding the study as a whole: New T cells are recruited in small numbers by each seasonal influenza vaccination, according to the authors' suggestion.

Germline V lookup: CDR1 MDHEN, CDR2 SYDVKM. CDR3 length equals 16 residues. The V segment lost 7 bases and the J segment 4 bases; nucleotides outside the gene matches: 8. One entry per CDR3 protein results from TCRdb running MiXCR on the RT-PCR reads. The sample carries fewer than 750,000 distinct CDR3 sequences, 14% recorded once. This clonotype has a handful of counts. The antigen is not known. The sequencing used PBMCs from blood, collected less than 13 days after vaccination. The source of this sequence is a man in his forties or fifties who received an inactivated influenza vaccine. The chain recombines TRBV28 with TRBJ2-2, with TRBD2 identical over 11 bases. CDR3 nucleotide sequence: TGTGCCAGCAAACTTAGCGGGGGGGCCGTCACCGGGGAGCTGTTTTTT. The encoded protein is CASKLSGGAVTGELFF.